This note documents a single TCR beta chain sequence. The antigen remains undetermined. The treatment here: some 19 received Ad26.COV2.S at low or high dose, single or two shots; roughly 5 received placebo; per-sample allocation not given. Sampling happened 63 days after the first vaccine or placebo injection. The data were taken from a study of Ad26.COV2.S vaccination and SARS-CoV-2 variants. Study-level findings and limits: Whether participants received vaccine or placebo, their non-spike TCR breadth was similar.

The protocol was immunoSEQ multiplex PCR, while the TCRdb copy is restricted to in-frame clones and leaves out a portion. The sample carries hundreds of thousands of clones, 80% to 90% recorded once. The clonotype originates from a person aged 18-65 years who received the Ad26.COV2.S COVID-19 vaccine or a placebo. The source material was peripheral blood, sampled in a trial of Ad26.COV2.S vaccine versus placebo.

This CDR3 is CASSFRRRTSGNNEQFF. CDR3 coding DNA: TGTGCCAGCAGCTTTAGGAGGAGGACTAGCGGTAACAATGAGCAGTTCTTC. The chain links TRBV11-2 to TRBJ2-1; 10 bases fit TRBD2. This CDR3 comprises 17 residues. After removal of 3 bases from V and 5 bases from J, the junction contained 10 bases not matched to a gene. Per the germline V gene, CDR1 is SGHAT and CDR2 is FQNNGV.